The 21 T cell receptor beta chains given below trace back to one sample, sequenced in a study of long-term antiretroviral therapy in people with HIV. The assay used was immunoSEQ (version v3.0), run at survey level. Clones were read by immunoSEQ multiplex PCR, and TCRdb kept only the in-frame ones, dropping some. The sample yields roughly 38,000 clones, more than 80% seen once. The specimen was unsorted PBMCs, collected 3.4 years after starting antiretroviral therapy. The receptor set was obtained from a man younger than 45 with HIV.

The V call is TRBV5-1, the J call TRBJ1-5; D unresolved. The germline V gene has CDR1 SGHRS and CDR2 YFSETQ. Trimming stripped 0 bases from V and 4 bases from J, with 8 bases between. This CDR3 is 14 amino acids long. CDR3 region: CASSLDGGNQPQHF. In DNA form, the CDR3 reads TGCGCCAGCAGCTTGGACGGCGGGAATCAGCCCCAGCATTTT.

This chain uses TRBV7-9 with TRBJ2-5; D not certain. This CDR3 region has 13 residues. Trimming cost V 2 bases and J 0 bases, with 4 bases left between them. CDR1 and CDR2 from the germline V gene are SEHNR and FQNEAQ (reference sequence). The CDR3 sequence: CASSLRYQETQYF. In DNA form, the CDR3 reads TGTGCCAGCAGCTTACGGTACCAAGAGACCCAGTACTTC.

The rearrangement joins TRBV6-1 to TRBJ2-3; unclear D gene. V was cut by 10 bases and J by 2 bases, with 13 bases left in between. The V gene's germline CDR1 is MNHNS and CDR2 SASEGT. The CDR3 length is 13 residues. DNA of the CDR3: TGTGCCACCCAGCTGCGGTTCACAGATACGCAGTATTTT. Translation: CATQLRFTDTQYF.

This clone was detected once. This rearrangement joins TRBV28 to TRBJ1-4, with a tentative D call TRBD1 (5 bases). CDR3 length: 15 residues. CDR1 MDHEN and CDR2 SYDVKM come from the germline V gene. Between the trimmed V and J ends, which lost 4 bases and 0 bases, there was a span of 9 bases. Written as DNA, the CDR3 is TGTGCCAGCAGTTCGGGGGTCCCAACTAATGAAAAACTGTTTTTT. The encoded protein is CASSSGVPTNEKLFF.

The chain links TRBV14 to TRBJ2-7; D gene uncertain. The germline V gene has CDR1 SGHDN and CDR2 FVKESK. The germline V and J ends were trimmed by 5 bases and 0 bases, with 11 bases remaining between them. This CDR3 region has 14 residues. CDR3 sequence: CASSFVRSSYEQYF. The CDR3 nucleotides are TGTGCCAGCAGCTTCGTCAGAAGCTCCTACGAGCAGTACTTC.

The V and J genes are TRBV7-9 and TRBJ2-3, with 7 bases fitting TRBD2. Trimming took 5 bases from V and 10 from J; bases not matched to a gene: 12. The CDR3 runs to 14 residues. Per germline, CDR1 SEHNR and CDR2 FQNEAQ (reference sequence). The CDR3 DNA sequence: TGTGCCAGCAGCCCCGGAAGTAGCGGGTATGCGCAGTATTTT. It encodes CASSPGSSGYAQYF. The full variable domain, its missing parts supplied by reference TRBV7-9 and TRBJ2-3, is DTGVSQNPRHKITKRGQNVTFRCDPISEHNRLYWYRQTLGQGPEFLTYFQNEAQLEKSRLLSDRFSAERPKGSFSTLEIQRTEQGDSAMYLCASSPGSSGYAQYFGPGTRLTVL.

The chain carries TRBV5-6 and TRBJ1-2, with 9 bases identical to TRBD1. The CDR3 runs to 15 residues. Germline loops: CDR1 SGHDT, CDR2 YYEEEE. Trimming removed 4 bases from V and 4 bases from J; junction bases left unmatched: 8. CDR3 protein: CASSRTGDLSYGYTF. In DNA form, the CDR3 reads TGTGCCAGCAGCAGGACAGGGGACCTATCCTATGGCTACACCTTC.

V gene TRBV27 combines with J gene TRBJ1-5, with D possibly matching TRBD1 (6 bases). Germline V gives CDR1 MNHEY, CDR2 SMNVEV (reference sequence). This CDR3 has 14 residues. V was cut by 5 bases and J by 3 bases, with 11 bases left in between. In DNA, the CDR3 is TGTGCCAGCAGTCTACAGGGCCCCAATCAGCCCCAGCATTTT. Translating it yields CASSLQGPNQPQHF.

V is TRBV2 and J is TRBJ2-5; 8 positions match TRBD2. The junction had 5 bases not matched to a gene; V was cut back by 7 bases and J by 1 base. From germline, CDR1 is SNHLY and CDR2 FYNNEI. CDR3 length equals 14 residues. The chain's CDR3 is CASMPSGFQETQYF. CDR3 DNA sequence: TGTGCCAGCATGCCTAGCGGGTTCCAAGAGACCCAGTACTTC. The whole variable domain, remainder taken from reference TRBV2 and TRBJ2-5, is EPEVTQTPSHQVTQMGQEVILRCVPISNHLYFYWYRQILGQKVEFLVSFYNNEISEKSEIFDDQFSVERPDGSNFTLKIRSTKLEDSAMYFCASMPSGFQETQYFGPGTRLLVL.

This chain uses TRBV4-2 with TRBJ2-7; D is unresolved. CDR3 size: 14 residues. Germline V gene sequence: CDR1 LGHNA, CDR2 YNFKEQ. V lost 0 bases and J lost 3, with 9 bases in between. CDR3 in DNA: TGTGCCAGCAGCCAAGAGGGGTCGAACTACGAGCAGTACTTC. Amino acid sequence: CASSQEGSNYEQYF.

CDR3 DNA sequence: TGTGCCAGCTCACCAATAGCGGGAGTAGGATTGGCCAAAAACATTCAGTACTTC. It specifies CASSPIAGVGLAKNIQYF. The chain joins TRBV18 to TRBJ2-4, with 9 bases fitting TRBD2. This CDR3 contains 18 residues. Germline trimming cut 2 bases from V and 1 base from J; bases unmatched to any gene: 9. Looked up from germline, CDR1 is KGHSH and CDR2 is LQKENI.

The chain joins TRBV5-1 to TRBJ2-2; the D gene is possibly TRBD2 (5 bases). Germline V gene data show CDR1 as SGHRS and CDR2 as YFSETQ. V dropped 0 bases and J dropped 0 bases, with 12 bases sitting between them. This CDR3 has 17 residues. CDR3 loop: CASSLESGSANTGELFF. CDR3 nucleotide sequence: TGCGCCAGCAGCTTGGAGAGCGGATCGGCGAACACCGGGGAGCTGTTTTTT.

This clone was counted once. V is TRBV6-5 and J is TRBJ2-2, with TRBD1 matching over 7 bases. Losses at the gene ends were 0 bases for V and 7 bases for J; bases not matched to a gene: 8. In germline, CDR1 is MNHEY, CDR2 SVGAGI. The CDR3 consists of 16 residues. The CDR3 is CASSYSSDRVGGELFF. CDR3 DNA: TGTGCCAGCAGTTACTCGTCTGACAGGGTTGGCGGGGAGCTGTTTTTT.

The chain is built from TRBV7-2 and TRBJ1-3; D is unresolved. CDR1 and CDR2 from the germline V gene are SGHTA and FQGNSA. This CDR3 has 15 amino acids. Trimming left V 5 bases short and J 0 bases short, with 11 bases between. The CDR3 DNA follows: TGTGCCAGCAGCCAAGGGCCCTTCTCTGGAAACACCATATATTTT. Protein: CASSQGPFSGNTIYF.

The V call is TRBV10-3, the J call TRBJ2-7, with D perhaps matching TRBD1 (6 bases). CDR1 and CDR2 (germline): ENHRY, SYGVKD. This CDR3 is 17 amino acids long. Trimming removed 2 bases at V and 5 bases at J, with 22 bases between. The CDR3 loop reads CAISERFSPGQNHEQYF. The CDR3, as DNA: TGTGCCATCAGTGAGAGATTTTCCCCCGGACAGAACCACGAGCAGTACTTC.

This clone has just one count. The chain has TRBV5-6 and TRBJ1-5; D gene uncertain. The length of the CDR3 is 13 residues. V lost 0 bases and J lost 5, with 6 bases in between. Germline CDR1 and CDR2: SGHDT and YYEEEE. The CDR3 here is CASSLAGDQPQHF. The CDR3 DNA reads TGTGCCAGCAGCTTGGCTGGGGATCAGCCCCAGCATTTT.

This sequence joins TRBV25-1 and TRBJ1-1, with unresolved D. The V gene lost 1 base and the J gene lost 9 bases, with 21 bases spanning the gap. The germline V gene encodes CDR1 MGHDK and CDR2 SYGVNS. This CDR3 has 16 residues. CDR3 in amino acids: CASSEWTGAAQRQAFF. The CDR3 DNA is TGTGCCAGCAGTGAATGGACGGGAGCGGCACAGAGGCAAGCTTTCTTT.

CDR3 loop: CASSSGRWGIFTYYEQYF. In DNA, the CDR3 is TGTGCCAGCAGTTCGGGACGATGGGGGATCTTTACCTACTACGAGCAGTACTTC. The chain has TRBV28 and TRBJ2-7; D may match TRBD1 or TRBD2 (5 bases each). The CDR3 length is 18 residues. The V end lost 4 bases, the J end lost 3 bases, and 25 bases lay between the germline ends. Germline V gives CDR1 MDHEN, CDR2 SYDVKM.

Here the CDR3 reads CASSLRGHGDTEAFF. CDR3 in DNA: TGTGCCAGCAGTTTAAGAGGCCATGGGGACACTGAAGCTTTCTTT. This sequence joins TRBV28 and TRBJ1-1, with unresolved D. Trimming took off 2 bases at V and 3 bases at J, with 13 bases between the two ends. The germline V gene encodes CDR1 MDHEN and CDR2 SYDVKM. The CDR3 runs to 15 residues.

CDR3 in amino acids: CASSLVTGFNEKLFF. CDR3 DNA sequence: TGTGCCAGCAGCTTAGTAACAGGGTTCAATGAAAAACTGTTTTTT. The gene calls are TRBV11-2 and TRBJ1-4; maybe TRBD1 (6 bases). Between the trimmed V and J ends, which lost 1 base and 5 bases, there was a span of 11 bases. The CDR3 totals 15 residues. Germline V gives CDR1 SGHAT, CDR2 FQNNGV.

The CDR3 DNA reads as TGTGCCAGCAGCCGGACAGAGCGGTTTGAGACAGATACGCAGTATTTT. Amino acid sequence: CASSRTERFETDTQYF. The chain carries TRBV5-6 and TRBJ2-3, with D maybe TRBD1 (6 bases). Deletions cut 4 bases from V and 3 bases from J, with 18 bases between. The length of the CDR3 is 16 residues. Germline V lookup: CDR1 SGHDT, CDR2 YYEEEE. The full variable domain, in which reference TRBV5-6 and TRBJ2-3 provide the parts outside the CDR3, is DAGVTQSPTHLIKTRGQQVTLRCSPKSGHDTVSWYQQALGQGPQFIFQYYEEEERQRGNFPDRFSGHQFPNYSSELNVNALLLGDSALYLCASSRTERFETDTQYFGPGTRLTVL.